What follows are 11 T cell receptor beta chains derived from one specimen sequenced in a study of OX40 agonist ivuxolimab in advanced cancers. Some clones are missing from TCRdb's copy, which holds only in-frame ones; the method was immunoSEQ multiplex PCR. The sample comprises roughly 13,000 clones, more than 80% of which are singletons, and over 65% rests with the top ten. This specimen consisted of CD4+ or CD8+ T cells sorted from blood, obtained in a trial of the OX40 agonist ivuxolimab. The receptor source for this set is an adult with an advanced solid tumor such as melanoma, head and neck, liver or kidney cancer.

The V and J genes are TRBV27 and TRBJ2-4, with TRBD2 matching over 11 bases. Germline lookup yields CDR1 MNHEY and CDR2 SMNVEV (reference sequence). Trimming took 5 bases from V and 0 from J; bases not matched to a gene: 3. This CDR3 is 16 amino acids long. CDR3 sequence (DNA): TGTGCCAGCAGTAACGGACTAGCGGGAGCCAAAAACATTCAGTACTTC. As protein: CASSNGLAGAKNIQYF.

This clone was observed a single time. The chain employs TRBV7-9 and TRBJ1-1, with D possibly being TRBD1 (5 bases). CDR1 is SEHNR and CDR2 is FQNEAQ in the germline V gene (reference sequence). CDR3 size: 17 residues. V dropped 4 bases and J dropped 1 base, with 19 bases sitting between them. The CDR3 coding sequence is TGTGCCAGCAGCTCCCAGGGAGGGGCTCCAGGGAACACTGAAGCTTTCTTT. Encoded protein: CASSSQGGAPGNTEAFF.

The chain employs TRBV15 and TRBJ2-7; the D is unclear. The CDR3 runs to 13 residues. Looked up from germline, CDR1 is LNHNV and CDR2 is YYDKDF (reference sequence). Trimming took 2 bases from V and 5 from J, leaving 10 bases between them. The CDR3 sequence is CATSRLDWDEQYF. The CDR3 nucleotides are TGTGCCACCAGCAGACTTGACTGGGACGAGCAGTACTTC.

J is TRBJ1-2 and V is TRBV11-3, with TRBD1 identical over 9 bases. Losses at the gene ends were 5 bases for V and 1 base for J; bases not matched to a gene: 5. This CDR3 is built from 15 residues. CDR1 and CDR2 from the germline V gene are SGHNT and YENEEA. CDR3 sequence reads: CASSPWTGVNYGYTF. DNA of the CDR3: TGTGCCAGCAGCCCCTGGACAGGGGTTAACTATGGCTACACCTTC.

The chain uses TRBV5-1 and TRBJ2-7; D might be TRBD1 (6 bases). V lost 0 bases and J lost 2, with 9 bases in between. The CDR3 covers 14 residues. Germline V CDR1 and CDR2: SGHRS, YFSETQ. The chain's CDR3 is CASSLAGGPYEQYF. DNA of the CDR3: TGCGCCAGCAGCTTGGCTGGGGGCCCCTACGAGCAGTACTTC.

This chain connects TRBV5-1 to TRBJ2-3; D not resolved. In germline, CDR1 is SGHRS, CDR2 YFSETQ. The CDR3 loop spans 12 amino acids. The germline V and J ends were trimmed by 1 base and 5 bases, with 5 bases remaining between them. The CDR3 sequence is CASSLNQDTQYF. CDR3 DNA: TGCGCCAGCAGCTTGAACCAAGATACGCAGTATTTT.

The genes are TRBV7-9 and TRBJ2-3, with TRBD1 as a possible D gene (7 bases). CDR3 length: 16 residues. The germline V gene encodes CDR1 SEHNR and CDR2 FQNEAQ (reference sequence). V lost 0 bases, J lost 3 bases, and 13 bases lay in between. CDR3 sequence reads: CASSLAGAGGTDTQYF. The CDR3 DNA is TGTGCCAGCAGCTTAGCGGGGGCAGGGGGGACAGATACGCAGTATTTT.

V and J are TRBV10-1 and TRBJ2-1; D is unclear. The V gene's germline CDR1 is WNHNN and CDR2 SYGVQD (reference sequence). V lost 1 base, J lost 0 bases, and 7 bases lay in between. This CDR3 spans 15 amino acids. The CDR3 DNA sequence: TGCGCCAGCAGTGAGTTCTTGAGCTCCTACAATGAGCAGTTCTTC. The encoded protein is CASSEFLSSYNEQFF.

This clone was found a few times. V usage is TRBV20-1 and J usage is TRBJ1-2; 10 bases line up with TRBD1. The CDR3 is made up of 11 amino acids. The germline gives CDR1 DFQATT, CDR2 SNEGSKA (reference sequence). The CDR3 nucleotides read TGCAGCATCCCCGAGGGACAGGGGAAAACCTTC. Protein product: CSIPEGQGKTF.

The CDR3 sequence is CASSFTGYSEQYF. DNA for the CDR3: TGTGCCAGCAGTTTTACAGGGTACTCCGAGCAGTACTTC. The chain is built from TRBV27 and TRBJ2-7; D perhaps matches TRBD1 (6 bases). Trimming took 3 bases from V and 6 from J, leaving 12 bases between them. The CDR3 length is 13 residues. Germline V CDR1 and CDR2: MNHEY, SMNVEV (reference sequence).

The CDR3 region is CASSQGINTEAFF. In nucleotides, the CDR3 is TGTGCCAGCAGCCAAGGCATCAACACTGAAGCTTTCTTT. This chain connects TRBV4-2 to TRBJ1-1, with D uncertain. CDR3 length: 13 amino acids. Deletions cut 1 base from V and 2 bases from J, with 5 bases between. CDR1 LGHNA and CDR2 YNFKEQ come from the germline V gene.